This T cell receptor beta chain was obtained from a study of blood T cells in healthy people across ages. Study context: There was about one barcoded beta molecule captured by template switching per two T cells.

The V gene's germline CDR1 is SGHAT and CDR2 FQNNGV. Losses at the gene ends were 1 base for V and 0 bases for J; bases not matched to a gene: 8. The CDR3 is made up of 17 amino acids. As concerns this clonotype: Its antigen is still unknown.

Per-sample PBMC isolation yielded at least 6.5 million cells. The authors ran a second PCR of roughly 7 to 11 cycles using a sample-barcoded 5' primer and a J-beta primer mix. TCRdb reanalysed the 5' RACE reads using MiXCR and keeps one entry per CDR3 protein. The sample contains 1,300,000 or so distinct CDR3 sequences, around 59% of which appear only once. The study, taken as a whole, reports: Conclusively comparing naive with antigen-experienced cells was impossible with unsorted PBMCs. Older age coincided with a roughly linear decline in TCR beta diversity per million T cells.

Sequenced: blood. This chain uses TRBV11-2 with TRBJ2-7, with 8 bases that match TRBD1. The sequence came from a man between 18 and 35 years old in good health. CDR3 protein: CASSLVSPGQVSYEQYF. The CDR3 DNA is TGTGCCAGCAGCTTAGTATCTCCGGGACAGGTCTCCTACGAGCAGTACTTC.